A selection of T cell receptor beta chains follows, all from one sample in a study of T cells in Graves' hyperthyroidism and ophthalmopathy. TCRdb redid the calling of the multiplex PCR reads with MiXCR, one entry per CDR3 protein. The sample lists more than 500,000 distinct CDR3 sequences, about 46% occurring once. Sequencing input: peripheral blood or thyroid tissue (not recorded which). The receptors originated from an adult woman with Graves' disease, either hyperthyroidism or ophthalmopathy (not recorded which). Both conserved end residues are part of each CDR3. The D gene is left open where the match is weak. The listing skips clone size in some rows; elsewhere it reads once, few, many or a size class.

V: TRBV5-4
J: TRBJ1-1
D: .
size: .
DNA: TGTGCCAGCAGCTCCGACTGGAACACTGAAGCTTTCTTT
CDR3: CASSSDWNTEAFF

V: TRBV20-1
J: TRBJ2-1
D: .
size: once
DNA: TGCAGTGCTCCCGCGGACACCGAGCAGTTCTTC
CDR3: CSAPADTEQFF

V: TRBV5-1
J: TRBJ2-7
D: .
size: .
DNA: TGCGCCAGCAGCTTCGACAGTTCCGGGGGCTACGAGCAGTACTTC
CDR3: CASSFDSSGGYEQYF

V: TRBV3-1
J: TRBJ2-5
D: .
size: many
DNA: TGTGCCAGCTCAACTAGGACTGAGACCCAGTACTTC
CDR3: CASSTRTETQYF

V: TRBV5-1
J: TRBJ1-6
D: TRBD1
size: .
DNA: TGCGCCAGCAGCCCTGGCGGGACAGGCCTTAATTCACCCCTCCACTTT
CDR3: CASSPGGTGLNSPLHF

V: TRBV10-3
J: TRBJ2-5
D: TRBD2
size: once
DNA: TGTGCCATCAGTGCTGGGCTAGCGGGAGGGGAGACCCAGTACTTC
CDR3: CAISAGLAGGETQYF

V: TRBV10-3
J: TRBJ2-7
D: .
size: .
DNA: TGTGCCATCAGACCCGACCCGGGACTCTACGAGCAGTACTTC
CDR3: CAIRPDPGLYEQYF

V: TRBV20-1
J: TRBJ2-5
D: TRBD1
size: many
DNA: TGCAGTGCAGGAGGACAGGGATCGGGGGAGACCCAGTACTTC
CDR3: CSAGGQGSGETQYF

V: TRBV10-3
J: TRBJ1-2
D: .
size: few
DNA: TGTGCCATCAGCACAGGGACCTTGGGCTATGGCTACACCTTC
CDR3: CAISTGTLGYGYTF

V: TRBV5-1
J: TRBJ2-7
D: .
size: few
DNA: TGCGCCAGCAGCTTGGACCGGCCCTACGAGCAGTACTTC
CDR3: CASSLDRPYEQYF

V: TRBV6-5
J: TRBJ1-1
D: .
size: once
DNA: TGTGCCGGCAGTTACTCTCCTAACTTAGAAGCTTTCTTT
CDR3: CAGSYSPNLEAFF

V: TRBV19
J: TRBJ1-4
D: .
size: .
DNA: TGTGCCAGTAGTCCGGGGGGATTAACTAATGAAAAACTGTTTTTT
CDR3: CASSPGGLTNEKLFF

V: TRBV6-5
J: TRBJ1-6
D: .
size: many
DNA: TGTGCCAGCAGTTACGACTACTCCTATAATTCACCCCTCCACTTT
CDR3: CASSYDYSYNSPLHF

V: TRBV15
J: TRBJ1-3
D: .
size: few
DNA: TGTGCCACCAGCGGGAAACGATACTCTGGAAACACCATATATTTT
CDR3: CATSGKRYSGNTIYF

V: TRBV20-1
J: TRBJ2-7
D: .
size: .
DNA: TGCAGTGCTAGAGATCGCAGGGGCTATACGGGGCAGTACTTC
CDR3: CSARDRRGYTGQYF

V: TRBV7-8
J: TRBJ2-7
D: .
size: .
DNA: TGTGCCAGCAGCTTAGGTCCATTGGGACGGGGAGAGCAGTACTTC
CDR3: CASSLGPLGRGEQYF

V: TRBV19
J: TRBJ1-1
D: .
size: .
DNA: TGTGCCAGTATGACTGGGCCAAAAAGAGGGAACACTGAAGCTTTCTTT
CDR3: CASMTGPKRGNTEAFF

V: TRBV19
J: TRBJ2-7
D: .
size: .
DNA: TGTGCCAGTAGCTTGACTTTTTTCTCGAGCTCCTACGAGCAGTACTTC
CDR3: CASSLTFFSSSYEQYF

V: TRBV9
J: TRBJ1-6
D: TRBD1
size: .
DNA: TGTGCCAGCAGCTCCGGGGACAGGGCGTCACCCCTCCACTTT
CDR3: CASSSGDRASPLHF

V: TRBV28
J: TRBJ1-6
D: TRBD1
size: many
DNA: TGTGCCAGCAGCCGACAGGGTATTAATTCACCCCTCCACTTT
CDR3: CASSRQGINSPLHF

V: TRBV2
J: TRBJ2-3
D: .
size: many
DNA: TGTGCCAGCAGTGATCGGCAGGGAGATACGCAGTATTTT
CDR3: CASSDRQGDTQYF

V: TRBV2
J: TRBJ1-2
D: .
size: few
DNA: TGTGCCGATAAGGGGTATGGCTACACCTTC
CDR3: CADKGYGYTF

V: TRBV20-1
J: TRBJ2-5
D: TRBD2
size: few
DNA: TGCAGTGCTAGAGATCTTAGGGCGGGAGGGCCCCAGTACTTC
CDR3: CSARDLRAGGPQYF

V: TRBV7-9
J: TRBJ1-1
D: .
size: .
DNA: TGTGCCAGCAGCTTAATCTATGGGAACACTGAAGCTTTCTTT
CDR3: CASSLIYGNTEAFF

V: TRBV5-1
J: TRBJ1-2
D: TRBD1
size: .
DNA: TGCGCCAGCAGCTTAGGACAGGGAAATCGCCCTATTGGCTACACCTTC
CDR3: CASSLGQGNRPIGYTF

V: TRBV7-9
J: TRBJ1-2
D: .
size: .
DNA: TGTGCCAGCACCCCCCGGGACGACGACTATGGCTACACCTTC
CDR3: CASTPRDDDYGYTF

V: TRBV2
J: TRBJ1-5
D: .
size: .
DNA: TGTGCCAGCAGTGTTCTATATAGCAATCAGCCCCAGCATTTT
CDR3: CASSVLYSNQPQHF

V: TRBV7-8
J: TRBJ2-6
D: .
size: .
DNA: TGTGCCAGCAGCCCTGGGGACAACGTCCTGACTTTC
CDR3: CASSPGDNVLTF

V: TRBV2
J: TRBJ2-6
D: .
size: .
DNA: TGTGCCAGCAGTGAGTTTGGGGCCAACGTCCTGACTTTC
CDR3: CASSEFGANVLTF

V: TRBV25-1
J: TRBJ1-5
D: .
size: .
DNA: TGTGCCTGCAGTGCCCTCGAGGACACCAATCAGCCCCAGCATTTT
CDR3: CACSALEDTNQPQHF

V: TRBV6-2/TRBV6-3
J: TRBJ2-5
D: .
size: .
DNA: TGTGCCAGCAGTTACGGTGGTCCTTGGGCCCAGTACTTC
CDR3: CASSYGGPWAQYF

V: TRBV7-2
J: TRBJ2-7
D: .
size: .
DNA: TGTGCCAGCAGCTTAGTCGGCGGGATAGCCTACGAGCAGTACTTC
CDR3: CASSLVGGIAYEQYF

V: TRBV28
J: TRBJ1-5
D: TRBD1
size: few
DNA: TGTGCAGGGGGACAGGGGTTTCAGCCCCAGCATTTT
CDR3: CAGGQGFQPQHF

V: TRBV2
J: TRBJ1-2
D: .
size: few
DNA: TGTGCCAGCAGTCCCCGGGACGGAGGACACTATGGCTACACCTTC
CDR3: CASSPRDGGHYGYTF

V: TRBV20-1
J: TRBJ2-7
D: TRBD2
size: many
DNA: TGCAGTGCTAGCAGGGGACTAGCGGCCTCCTACGAGCAGTACTTC
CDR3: CSASRGLAASYEQYF

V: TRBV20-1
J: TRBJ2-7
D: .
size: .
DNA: TGCAGTGCTAGCGGCGGAGGTGGGTACGAGCAGTACTTC
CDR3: CSASGGGGYEQYF

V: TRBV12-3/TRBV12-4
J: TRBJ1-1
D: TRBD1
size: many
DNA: TGTGCCAGCCGAGAGACAGGGGGCGACACTGAAGCTTTCTTT
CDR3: CASRETGGDTEAFF

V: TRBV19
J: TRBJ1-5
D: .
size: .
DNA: TGTGCCAGTAAGGAGGCGGGAGCAGAGACCCAGCATTTT
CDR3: CASKEAGAETQHF

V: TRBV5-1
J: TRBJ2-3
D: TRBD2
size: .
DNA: TGCGCCAGCAGCTTGGAGTCTAGCGGGAGTGGTACGCAGTATTTT
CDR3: CASSLESSGSGTQYF

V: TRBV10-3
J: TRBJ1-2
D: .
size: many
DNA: TGTGCCATCAGTGATCCTGGACCAGATTCTGGCTACACCTTC
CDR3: CAISDPGPDSGYTF

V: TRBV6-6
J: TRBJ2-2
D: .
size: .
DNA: TGTGCCAGCAGGGGGGACCGCTGGTGGGAGCTGTTTTTT
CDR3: CASRGDRWWELFF

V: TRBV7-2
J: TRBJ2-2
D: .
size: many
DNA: TGTGCCAGCAGCTTTCGGAGAGGGGGGGCCGGGGAGCTGTTTTTT
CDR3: CASSFRRGGAGELFF

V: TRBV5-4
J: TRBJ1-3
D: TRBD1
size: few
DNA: TGTGCCAGCAGTTACTCGGGGACAGGGACGGGCTCCGGAAACACCATATATTTT
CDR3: CASSYSGTGTGSGNTIYF

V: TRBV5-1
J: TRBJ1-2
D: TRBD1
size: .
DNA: TGCGCCAGCAGCTTGGGGGACAGTTCTTCCTATGGCTACACCTTC
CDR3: CASSLGDSSSYGYTF

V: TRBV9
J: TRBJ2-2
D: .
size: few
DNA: TGTGCCAGCAGCGTAGCCCCGTGGGTGGCCGGGGAGCTGTTTTTT
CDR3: CASSVAPWVAGELFF

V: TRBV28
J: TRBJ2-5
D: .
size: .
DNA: TGTGCCAGCAGTACATCCCTGGCTAGTCTTCAAGAGACCCAGTACTTC
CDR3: CASSTSLASLQETQYF

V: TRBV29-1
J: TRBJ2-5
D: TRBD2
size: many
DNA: TGCAGCGTAATGGGACTAGCGGGAGGTGAGACCCAGTACTTC
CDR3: CSVMGLAGGETQYF

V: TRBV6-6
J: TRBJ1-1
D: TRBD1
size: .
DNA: TGTGCCAGTTGGGTGGCGGGGACAGGGGCTTTCTTT
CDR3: CASWVAGTGAFF

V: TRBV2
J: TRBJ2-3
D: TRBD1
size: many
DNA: TGTGCCAGCAGCCCCAACAGGGGTACGCAGTATTTT
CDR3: CASSPNRGTQYF

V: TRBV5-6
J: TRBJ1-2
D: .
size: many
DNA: TGTGCCAGCAGCTTGGGCTTGGACCGCCAGCGCTACTATGGCTACACCTTC
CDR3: CASSLGLDRQRYYGYTF

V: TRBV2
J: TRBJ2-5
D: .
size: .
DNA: TGTGCCAGCAGTTCACCCCAGCGGAGATTACAAGAGACCCAGTACTTC
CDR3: CASSSPQRRLQETQYF

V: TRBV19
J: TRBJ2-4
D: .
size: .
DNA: TGTGCCAGTAGTTATTTCGGGACAAAAAACATTCAGTACTTC
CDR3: CASSYFGTKNIQYF

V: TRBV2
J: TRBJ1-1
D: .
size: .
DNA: TGTGCCAGCGGGTTGAGGATGAACACTGAAGCTTTCTTT
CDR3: CASGLRMNTEAFF

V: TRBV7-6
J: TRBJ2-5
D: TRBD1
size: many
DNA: TGTGCCAGCAGCATGGACAGGAAAGAGACCCAGTACTTC
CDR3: CASSMDRKETQYF

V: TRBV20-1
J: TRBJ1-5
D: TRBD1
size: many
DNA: TGCAGTGCGAGACAGGGGGGGGATCAGCCCCAGCATTTT
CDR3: CSARQGGDQPQHF

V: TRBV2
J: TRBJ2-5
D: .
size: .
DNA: TGTGCCAGCAGTACCGTGGGGGCCCAAGGGACCCAGTACTTC
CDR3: CASSTVGAQGTQYF

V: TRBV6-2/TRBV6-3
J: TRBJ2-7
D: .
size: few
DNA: TGTGCCAGCAGTAACCCTTCTTCAGGGTTGAGATACGAGCAGTACTTC
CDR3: CASSNPSSGLRYEQYF

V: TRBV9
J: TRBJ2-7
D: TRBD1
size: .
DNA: TGTGCCAGAAAATGGACAGGGGAAGTAGTCGAGCAGTACTTC
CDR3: CARKWTGEVVEQYF